This T cell receptor (beta chain) was sequenced in a study of memory CD4+ T cells and cytomegalovirus serostatus. Study findings and constraints: CMV serostatus prediction reached median AUC roughly 0.95, or 0.91 with US-trained model.

With respect to this clone: Antigen: not known.

Original analysis: After removing out-of-frame reads, approximately 2.2 million distinct TCRbeta sequences remained. Sequencing was performed with immunoSEQ multiplex PCR; in TCRdb, only in-frame clones are kept and a portion is missing. D and trimming were read from the DNA, whereas the V and J calls and clone size are those reported in that table. The sample yields some 47,000 clones, around 80% seen once. This CDR3 is built from 16 residues. The V and J ends lost 3 bases and 6 bases, in that order; junction bases with no gene match: 7. Looked up from germline, CDR1 is LGHNA and CDR2 is YSLEER. The sort gate was single viable CD3+CD4+CD8-CD45RO+ cells for memory CD4+ T cells.

The sequence was obtained from an adult in good health and CMV-seronegative. Sequenced sample: memory CD4+ T cells from blood. V gene TRBV4-3 combines with J gene TRBJ1-4, with TRBD1 matching over 10 bases. CDR3 nucleotide sequence: TGCGCCAGCAGCCAGGGGACGGGACAGGGGTATGAAAAACTGTTTTTT. Translating it yields CASSQGTGQGYEKLFF.